This T cell receptor (beta chain) is drawn from a study of blood T cells in healthy people across ages. Study-level background: Through template switching, about one barcoded beta molecule was captured per two T cells, as measured in model experiments.

The study's findings and limits: Compared with aged donors, long-lived donors showed fewer expanded clones, suggesting selection.

As for this clonotype: Its antigen remains unknown.

All donors came from Russia, were Caucasian and healthy, and spanned ages about 6 to 100. Trimming shortened V by 0 bases and J by 8 bases, and 14 bases separated the two germline ends. There are 15 residues in the CDR3. Germline V gives CDR1 MNHEY, CDR2 SVGAGI. Sample-barcoded 5' priming and a J-beta primer mix drove a second PCR of roughly 6 to 12 cycles. Using its own MiXCR run on the 5' RACE reads, TCRdb lists one record per CDR3 protein. The sample shows about 900,000 distinct CDR3 sequences, about 48% of them seen only once. This chain uses TRBV6-5 with TRBJ2-1; D is tentatively TRBD1 or TRBD2 (5 bases each). Source material: blood. The TCR comes from a man between 25 and 39 years old in good health. CDR3 protein: CASSYSGTPGDEQFF. CDR3 coding DNA: TGTGCCAGCAGTTACTCCGGGACCCCCGGCGATGAGCAGTTCTTC.